One and the same sample provided the 2 T cell receptor beta chains below, sequenced in a study of early T cells in non-severe SARS-CoV-2 infection (dated by TCRdb to 2020 to 2023). Receptors were amplified or captured by 5' RACE. Sequencer: NextSeq 500. In-frame beta chains were kept once TCRdb had trimmed the public reads at Q25 with fastp and called clones with MiXCR. Rows matching on CDR3 protein sequence are summarized as one entry with the most common DNA and genes. A total of tens of thousands of distinct CDR3 sequences appear in this sample, 10% to 15% of them only once. The ten largest clones take up about 4.7% of the sample. The source material was whole blood. These receptor sequences come from an adult who was a healthcare worker with PCR-confirmed SARS-CoV-2 infection or an uninfected control (not recorded which).

This clonotype was picked up many times. CDR3 in amino acids: CSVEDPLHTEAFF. The CDR3, as DNA: TGCAGCGTTGAAGATCCCCTGCACACTGAAGCTTTCTTT. The genes are TRBV29-1 and TRBJ1-1; unclear D gene. V lost 0 bases to trimming and J lost 3 bases, with 8 bases between them. The length of the CDR3 is 13 residues. CDR1 and CDR2 (germline): SQVTM, ANQGSEA.

The chain employs TRBV4-3 and TRBJ1-2; no clear D. Trimming removed 0 bases from V and 4 bases from J, with 15 bases in between. The CDR3 is 16 amino acids. Per germline, CDR1 LGHNA and CDR2 YSLEER. CDR3 sequence: CASSQDAINGGYGYTF. Written as DNA, the CDR3 is TGCGCCAGCAGCCAAGATGCCATAAACGGAGGCTATGGCTACACCTTC.